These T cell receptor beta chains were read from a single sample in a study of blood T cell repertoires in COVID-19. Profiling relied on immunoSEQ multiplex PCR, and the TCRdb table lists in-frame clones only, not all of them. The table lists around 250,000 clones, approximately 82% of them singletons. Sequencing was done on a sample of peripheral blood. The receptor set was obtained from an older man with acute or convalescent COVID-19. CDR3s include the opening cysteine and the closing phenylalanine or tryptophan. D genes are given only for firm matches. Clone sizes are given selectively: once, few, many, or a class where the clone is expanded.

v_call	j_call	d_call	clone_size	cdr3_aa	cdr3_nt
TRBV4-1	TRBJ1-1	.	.	CASSQVLYLTGAEAFF	TGCGCCAGCAGCCAAGTTTTATACCTCACCGGTGCTGAAGCTTTCTTT
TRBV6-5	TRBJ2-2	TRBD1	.	CASSPGDRAAGELFF	TGTGCCAGCAGCCCCGGAGACAGGGCCGCCGGGGAGCTGTTTTTT
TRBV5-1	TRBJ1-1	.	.	CASSELTGGVSVAFF	TGCGCCAGCAGCGAACTAACCGGCGGGGTGTCGGTAGCTTTCTTT
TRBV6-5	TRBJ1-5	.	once	CASVRGANQPQHF	TGTGCCAGCGTGCGGGGGGCAAATCAGCCCCAGCATTTT
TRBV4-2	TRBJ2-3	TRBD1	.	CASSLRDRASTDTQYF	TGTGCCAGCAGCCTCCGGGACAGAGCAAGCACAGATACGCAGTATTTT
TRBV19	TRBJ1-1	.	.	CASSIGAGNTEAFF	TGTGCCAGTAGTATAGGGGCAGGAAACACTGAAGCTTTCTTT
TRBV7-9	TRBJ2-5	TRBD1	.	CASSPDRVWYF	TGTGCCAGCAGCCCCGACAGGGTGTGGTACTTC
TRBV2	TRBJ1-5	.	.	CASSERTSNAYSNQPQHF	TGTGCCAGCAGTGAAAGGACAAGTAACGCCTATAGCAATCAGCCCCAGCATTTT
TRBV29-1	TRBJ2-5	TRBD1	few	CSVGTGTYQETQYF	TGCAGCGTTGGGACAGGGACGTACCAAGAGACCCAGTACTTC
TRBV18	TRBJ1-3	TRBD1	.	CASSLQGTGSGNTIYF	TGTGCCAGCTCACTACAGGGGACCGGGTCTGGAAACACCATATATTTT
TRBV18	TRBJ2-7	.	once	CASSPAPGRDFYEQYF	TGTGCCAGCTCCCCTGCACCCGGGAGAGATTTCTACGAGCAGTACTTC
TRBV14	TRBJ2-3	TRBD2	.	CASSQDSGRSTDTQYF	TGTGCCAGCAGCCAAGATTCCGGGAGGAGCACAGATACGCAGTATTTT
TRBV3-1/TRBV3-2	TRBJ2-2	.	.	CASSKTANTGELFF	TGTGCCAGCAGCAAGACAGCAAACACCGGGGAGCTGTTTTTT
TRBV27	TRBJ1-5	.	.	CASSRPPRQEVDQPQHF	TGTGCCAGCAGTCGACCACCAAGACAGGAGGTTGATCAGCCCCAGCATTTT
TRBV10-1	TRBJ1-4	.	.	CASSESAGTTATNEKLFF	TGCGCCAGCAGTGAGTCGGCGGGGACGACTGCAACTAATGAAAAACTGTTTTTT
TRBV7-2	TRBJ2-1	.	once	CASSFLLAPSGEQFF	TGTGCCAGCAGCTTTTTACTAGCCCCTTCGGGTGAGCAGTTCTTC
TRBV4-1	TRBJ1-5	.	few	CASSQDRQFNQPQHF	TGCGCCAGCAGCCAAGATCGACAGTTTAATCAGCCCCAGCATTTT
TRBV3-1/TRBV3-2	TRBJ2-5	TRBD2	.	CASSPSPGLAGIELKTGTQYF	TGTGCCAGCAGCCCATCCCCGGGACTAGCGGGAATCGAATTAAAGACCGGGACCCAGTACTTC
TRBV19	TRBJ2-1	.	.	CASSGLPYNEQFF	TGTGCCAGTAGTGGACTACCCTACAATGAGCAGTTCTTC
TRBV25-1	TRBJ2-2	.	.	CATSGGFGTGELFF	TGTGCCACCTCCGGAGGGTTCGGCACCGGGGAGCTGTTTTTT
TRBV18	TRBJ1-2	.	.	CASSPRLDYGYTF	TGTGCCAGCTCACCGAGATTAGACTATGGCTACACCTTC
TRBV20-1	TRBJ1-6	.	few	CSASRGQGISPLHF	TGCAGTGCTAGTCGAGGCCAGGGGATTTCACCCCTCCACTTT
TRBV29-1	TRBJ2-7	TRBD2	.	CSVEVSGKPYEQYF	TGCAGCGTTGAGGTTAGCGGGAAACCCTACGAGCAGTACTTC
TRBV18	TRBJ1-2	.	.	CASSPRQDYGYTF	TGTGCCAGCTCACCCAGACAGGATTATGGCTACACCTTC
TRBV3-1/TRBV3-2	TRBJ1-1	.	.	CASGNDREAFF	TGTGCCAGCGGGAACGACAGAGAAGCTTTCTTT
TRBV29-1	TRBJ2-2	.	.	CSVGVAGTTGELFF	TGCAGCGTTGGGGTGGCGGGAACCACCGGGGAGCTGTTTTTT
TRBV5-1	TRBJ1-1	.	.	CASSLAPGGTEAFF	TGCGCCAGCAGCTTGGCTCCGGGAGGCACTGAAGCTTTCTTT
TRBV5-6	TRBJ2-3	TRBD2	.	CASSLAPRGSGADTQYF	TGTGCCAGCAGCTTAGCCCCTCGCGGGAGCGGGGCAGATACGCAGTATTTT
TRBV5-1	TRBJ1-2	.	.	CASSLVTDYGYTF	TGCGCCAGCAGCTTGGTGACAGACTATGGCTACACCTTC
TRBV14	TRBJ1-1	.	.	CASSHRANTEAFF	TGTGCCAGCAGCCACCGAGCTAACACTGAAGCTTTCTTT
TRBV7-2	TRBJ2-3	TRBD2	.	CASSLRLAGDLADTQYF	TGTGCCAGCAGCTTAAGGCTAGCGGGAGACTTGGCAGATACGCAGTATTTT
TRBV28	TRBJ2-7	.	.	CASSSGAYEQYF	TGTGCCAGCAGTTCCGGTGCCTACGAGCAGTACTTC
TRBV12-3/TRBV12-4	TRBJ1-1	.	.	CASSQGGNTEAFF	TGTGCCAGCAGTCAAGGAGGCAACACTGAAGCTTTCTTT
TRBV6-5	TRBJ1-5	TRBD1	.	CASRPGQGHQPQHF	TGTGCCAGCAGACCCGGACAGGGACATCAGCCCCAGCATTTT
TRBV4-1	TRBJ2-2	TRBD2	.	CASGRFLSGRNTGELFF	TGCGCCAGCGGAAGATTTCTTAGCGGGAGGAACACCGGGGAGCTGTTTTTT
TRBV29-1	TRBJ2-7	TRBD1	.	CSIRDRDTYEQYF	TGCAGCATCCGGGACAGGGATACCTACGAGCAGTACTTC
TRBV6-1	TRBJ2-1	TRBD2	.	CASSERASGRYRRYNEQFF	TGTGCCAGCAGTGAAAGGGCTAGCGGAAGGTATAGGCGCTACAATGAGCAGTTCTTC
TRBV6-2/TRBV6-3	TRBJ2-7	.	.	CASSSYYPREGYEQYF	TGTGCCAGCAGTTCATACTACCCTCGCGAGGGCTACGAGCAGTACTTC
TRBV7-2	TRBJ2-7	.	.	CASKSRGTYEQYF	TGTGCCAGCAAGAGCAGGGGAACCTACGAGCAGTACTTC
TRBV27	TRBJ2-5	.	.	CARRRGQGVGETQYF	TGTGCCAGACGGAGGGGTCAGGGGGTGGGAGAGACCCAGTACTTC
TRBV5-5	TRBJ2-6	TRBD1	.	CASSLGQGVGGANVLTF	TGTGCCAGCAGCTTGGGACAGGGGGTTGGTGGGGCCAACGTCCTGACTTTC
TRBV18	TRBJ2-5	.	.	CASSPLPSVPTEETQYF	TGTGCCAGCTCACCCCTCCCTAGCGTACCGACCGAGGAGACCCAGTACTTC
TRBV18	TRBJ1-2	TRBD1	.	CASSQGAMYGYTF	TGTGCCAGCTCACAGGGGGCGATGTATGGCTACACCTTC
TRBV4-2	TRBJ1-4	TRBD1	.	CASSTGTDTTNEKLFF	TGTGCCAGCAGCACCGGGACAGATACAACTAATGAAAAACTGTTTTTT
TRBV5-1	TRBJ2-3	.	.	CASSLARGDTQYF	TGCGCCAGCAGCTTGGCCCGGGGGGATACGCAGTATTTT
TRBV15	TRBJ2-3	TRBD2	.	CATSSRLAGELDTQYF	TGTGCCACCAGCAGTAGACTAGCGGGAGAATTAGATACGCAGTATTTT
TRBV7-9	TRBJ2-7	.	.	CASSLEFPQVTYEQYF	TGTGCCAGCAGCTTAGAATTCCCGCAGGTGACCTACGAGCAGTACTTC
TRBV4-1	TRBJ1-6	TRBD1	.	CASSQESGGSPLHF	TGCGCCAGCAGCCAAGAATCAGGGGGCTCACCCCTCCACTTT
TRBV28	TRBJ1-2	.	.	CASSGGVGGYYGYTF	TGTGCCAGCTCTGGGGGGGTTGGGGGGTACTATGGCTACACCTTC
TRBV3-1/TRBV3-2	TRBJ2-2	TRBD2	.	CASSQRTSGKWELFF	TGTGCCAGCAGCCAACGGACTAGCGGGAAATGGGAGCTGTTTTTT
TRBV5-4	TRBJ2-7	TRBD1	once	CASSLDRQGPDF	TGTGCCAGCAGCTTGGATCGACAGGGCCCAGACTTC
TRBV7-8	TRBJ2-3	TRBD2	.	CASSVGLAGVEDTQYF	TGTGCCAGCAGCGTAGGGCTAGCGGGAGTCGAAGATACGCAGTATTTT